This T cell receptor (beta chain) was identified in a study of T cell changes during pregnancy in multiple sclerosis. Clones were read by immunoSEQ multiplex PCR, and TCRdb kept only the in-frame ones, dropping some. The table lists tens of thousands of clones, about nine tenths of them singletons. Germline V CDR1 and CDR2: SGHTA, FQGNSA. With V trimmed by 3 bases and J by 0 bases, 0 bases remained unmatched. The CDR3 is 14 residues long. Sequencing was performed on CD4+ T cells from peripheral blood mononuclear cells, taken in the first trimester of pregnancy. The J gene is TRBJ2-3, the V gene TRBV7-2, with 7 bases aligning to TRBD1. The clonotype was recovered from a female donor with multiple sclerosis, enrolled in a pregnancy study. The CDR3 loop reads CASSLTGSTDTQYF. The CDR3 nucleotides read TGTGCCAGCAGCTTGACAGGGAGCACAGATACGCAGTATTTT.